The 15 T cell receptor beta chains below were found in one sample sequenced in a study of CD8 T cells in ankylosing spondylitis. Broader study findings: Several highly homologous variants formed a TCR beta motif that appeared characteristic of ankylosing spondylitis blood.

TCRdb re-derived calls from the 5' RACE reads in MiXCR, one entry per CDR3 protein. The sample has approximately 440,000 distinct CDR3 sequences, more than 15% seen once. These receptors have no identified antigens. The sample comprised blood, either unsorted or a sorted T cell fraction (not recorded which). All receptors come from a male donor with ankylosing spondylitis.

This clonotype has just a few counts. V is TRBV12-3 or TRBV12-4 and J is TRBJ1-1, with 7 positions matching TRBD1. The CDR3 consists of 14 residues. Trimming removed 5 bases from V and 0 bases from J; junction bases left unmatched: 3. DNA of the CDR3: TGTGCCAGCAGTGTGGGGACAGTGAACACTGAAGCTTTCTTT. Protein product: CASSVGTVNTEAFF.

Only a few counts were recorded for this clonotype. CDR3 loop: CASSGQTGPARELFF. CDR3 nucleotide sequence: TGTGCCAGCAGCGGTCAGACAGGACCGGCCCGGGAGCTGTTTTTT. V is TRBV9 and J is TRBJ2-2; possible D gene TRBD1, 6 bases. Deletions cut 3 bases from V and 9 bases from J, with 18 bases between. There are 15 residues in the CDR3. From germline, CDR1 is SGDLS and CDR2 YYNGEE.

CDR3 sequence reads: CASSFRPAGLGTQYF. As DNA, the CDR3 is TGTGCCAGCAGTTTTCGCCCTGCGGGGCTTGGGACCCAGTACTTC. The chain carries TRBV12-3 or TRBV12-4 and TRBJ2-5; possibly TRBD2 for D (6 bases). V lost 3 bases and J lost 7, with 18 bases in between. The CDR3 length is 15 residues.

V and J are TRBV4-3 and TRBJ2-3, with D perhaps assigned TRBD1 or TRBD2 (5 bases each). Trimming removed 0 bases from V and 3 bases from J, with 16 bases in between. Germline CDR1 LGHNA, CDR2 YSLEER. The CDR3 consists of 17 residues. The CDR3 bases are TGCGCCAGCAGCCAAGAGCCATACGGGACGGGAACAGATACGCAGTATTTT. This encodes CASSQEPYGTGTDTQYF.

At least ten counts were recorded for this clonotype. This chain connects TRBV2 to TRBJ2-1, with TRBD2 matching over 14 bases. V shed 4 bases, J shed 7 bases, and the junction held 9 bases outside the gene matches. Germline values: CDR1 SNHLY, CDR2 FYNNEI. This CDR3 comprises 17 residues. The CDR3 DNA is TGTGCCAGCAGTGGGGGTCGGACTAGCGGGAGGCAAAATGAGCAGTTCTTC. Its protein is CASSGGRTSGRQNEQFF.

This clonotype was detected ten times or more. DNA of the CDR3: TGCGCCAGCAGGCGCGGTTTAGAAGGGACCGAGCAGTTCTTC. Protein sequence: CASRRGLEGTEQFF. V usage is TRBV5-1 and J usage is TRBJ2-1; D is perhaps TRBD1 or TRBD2 (5 bases each). Germline CDR1 is SGHRS and CDR2 is YFSETQ. The V and J ends lost 5 bases and 10 bases respectively, with 19 bases between them. The CDR3 consists of 14 residues.

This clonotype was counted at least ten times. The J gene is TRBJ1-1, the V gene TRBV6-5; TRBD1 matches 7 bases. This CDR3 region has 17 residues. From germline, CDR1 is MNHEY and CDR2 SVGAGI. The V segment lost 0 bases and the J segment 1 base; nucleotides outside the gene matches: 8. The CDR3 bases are TGTGCCAGCAGTTACTCAGGTTTGGCAGGGGGGAACACTGAAGCTTTCTTT. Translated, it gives CASSYSGLAGGNTEAFF.

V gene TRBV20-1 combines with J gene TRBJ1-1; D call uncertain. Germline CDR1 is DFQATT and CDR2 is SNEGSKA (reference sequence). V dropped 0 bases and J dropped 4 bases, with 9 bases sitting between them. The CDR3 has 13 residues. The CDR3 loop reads CSAREGFSTEAFF. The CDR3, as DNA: TGCAGTGCTAGAGAAGGGTTCAGCACTGAAGCTTTCTTT.

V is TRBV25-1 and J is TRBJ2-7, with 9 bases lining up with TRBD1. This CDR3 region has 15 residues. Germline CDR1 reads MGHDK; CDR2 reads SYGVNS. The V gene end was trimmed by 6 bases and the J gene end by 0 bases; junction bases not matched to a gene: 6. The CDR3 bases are TGTGCCAGCAGGGCACAGGGGGCTCTCTCCTACGAGCAGTACTTC. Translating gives CASRAQGALSYEQYF.

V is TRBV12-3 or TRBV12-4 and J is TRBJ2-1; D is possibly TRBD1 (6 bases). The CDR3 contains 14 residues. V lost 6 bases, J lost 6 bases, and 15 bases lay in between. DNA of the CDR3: TGTGCCAGCAGCCACAGGGTAGAAGGCAATGAGCAGTTCTTC. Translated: CASSHRVEGNEQFF.

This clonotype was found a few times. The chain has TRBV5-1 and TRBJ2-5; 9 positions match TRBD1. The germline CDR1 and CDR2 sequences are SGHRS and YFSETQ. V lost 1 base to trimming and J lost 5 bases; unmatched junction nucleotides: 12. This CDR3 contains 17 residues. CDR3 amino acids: CASSLLLTGGVVETQYF. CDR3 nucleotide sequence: TGCGCCAGCAGCTTGCTTTTGACAGGGGGAGTTGTGGAGACCCAGTACTTC.

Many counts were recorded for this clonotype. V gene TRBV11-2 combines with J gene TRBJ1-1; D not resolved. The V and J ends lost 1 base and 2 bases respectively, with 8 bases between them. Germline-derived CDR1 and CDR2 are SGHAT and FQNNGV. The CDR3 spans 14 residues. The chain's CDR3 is CASSLVGLNTEAFF. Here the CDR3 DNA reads TGTGCCAGCAGCTTAGTCGGGCTAAACACTGAAGCTTTCTTT.

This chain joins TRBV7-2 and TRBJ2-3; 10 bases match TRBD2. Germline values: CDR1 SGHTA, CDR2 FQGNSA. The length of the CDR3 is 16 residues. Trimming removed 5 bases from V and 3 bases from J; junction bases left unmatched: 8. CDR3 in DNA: TGTGCCAGCAGCCCCGGGACTAGCGCTGTTACAGATACGCAGTATTTT. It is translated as CASSPGTSAVTDTQYF.

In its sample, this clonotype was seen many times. The CDR3 region is CAISESGQVDEQYF. The CDR3, as DNA: TGTGCCATCAGTGAGTCGGGACAGGTCGACGAGCAGTACTTC. The genes are TRBV10-3 and TRBJ2-7, with 8 bases lining up with TRBD1. V dropped 0 bases and J dropped 5; count of bases not matched to a gene: 3. The CDR3 consists of 14 residues. Germline V CDR1 and CDR2: ENHRY, SYGVKD.

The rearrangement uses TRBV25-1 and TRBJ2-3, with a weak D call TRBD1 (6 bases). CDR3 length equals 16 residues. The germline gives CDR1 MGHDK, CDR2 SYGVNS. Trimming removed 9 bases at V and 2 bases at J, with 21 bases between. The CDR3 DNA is TGTGCCAGAATACCCACAGGGATTCTTCCCACAGATACGCAGTATTTT. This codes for CARIPTGILPTDTQYF.